Sequencing of this T cell receptor beta chain was carried out in a study of blood T cell repertoires in COVID-19. Germline V CDR1 and CDR2: DFQATT, SNEGSKA (reference sequence). The CDR3 length is 13 residues. V was trimmed by 3 bases and J by 0 bases, leaving 9 bases between them. Across about two dozen US areas, participants ranged in age from about 18 to 89 years. Study processing details: Nucleated cell counts were estimated from reference gene primer amplification. Produced via immunoSEQ multiplex PCR; TCRdb's table is partial and in-frame only. V and J calls and clone size are those listed in that table; D and trimming were worked out from the DNA. This sample has nearly 250,000 clones, with roughly 85% found just once.

The sample consisted of PBMCs or T cells enriched from blood (not recorded which). The J gene is TRBJ2-7, the V gene TRBV20-1, with D uncertain. The source is a woman aged 45-59 years with acute COVID-19. The CDR3 sequence is CSASGRTSYEQYF. The CDR3 DNA follows: TGCAGTGCTAGTGGCAGAACCTCCTACGAGCAGTACTTC.